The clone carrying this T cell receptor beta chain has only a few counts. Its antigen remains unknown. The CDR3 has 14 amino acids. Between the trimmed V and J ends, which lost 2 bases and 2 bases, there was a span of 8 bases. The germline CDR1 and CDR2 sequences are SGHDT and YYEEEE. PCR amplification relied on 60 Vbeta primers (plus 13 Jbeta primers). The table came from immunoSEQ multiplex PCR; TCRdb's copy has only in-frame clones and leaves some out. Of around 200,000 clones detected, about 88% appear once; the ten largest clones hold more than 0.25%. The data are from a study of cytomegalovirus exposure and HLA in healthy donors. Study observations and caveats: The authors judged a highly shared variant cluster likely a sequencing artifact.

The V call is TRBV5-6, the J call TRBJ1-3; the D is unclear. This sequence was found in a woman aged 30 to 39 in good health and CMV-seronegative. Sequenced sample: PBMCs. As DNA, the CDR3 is TGTGCCAGCAGCTTAAGGAGGGCTGGAAACACCATATATTTT. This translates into CASSLRRAGNTIYF.